This T cell receptor beta chain appears in the sequencing data of a study of T cell repertoires in cytomegalovirus infection. Study overall: Alongside well-studied HLA-B-restricted CMV epitopes, recently identified HLA-C-restricted CMV epitopes were also used. Indicated by public TCR beta signatures were CMV infection and matching HLA type. Points from the study as a whole: The ex vivo response was dominated by HLA-C-restricted CMV-specific TCR beta clonotypes.

This clonotype was counted many times. Antigen: not known. MiXCR, run by TCRdb on the reads, gives a single entry per CDR3 protein. The sample contains 250,000 to 300,000 distinct CDR3 sequences, roughly a fifth of which appear only once. The receptor was isolated from a human donor in good health (CMV status not recorded). Some clones in this sample may be carry-over from other donors' samples. The sequencing here drew on cultured PBMCs, taken from culture after CMV antigen stimulation.

CDR3 protein: CASSQGGVGTEAFF. CDR3 in DNA: TGCGCCAGCAGCCAAGGGGGGGTGGGCACTGAAGCTTTCTTT. The chain couples TRBV4-1 to TRBJ1-1, with a weak D call TRBD1 (5 bases). There are 14 residues in the CDR3. Germline-derived CDR1 and CDR2 are MGHRA and YSYEKL. With 1 base removed from V and 4 bases from J, the gap between germline ends came to 10 bases.